The T cell receptor (beta chain) under discussion was sequenced for a study of OX40 agonist ivuxolimab in advanced cancers. J lost 4 bases, V lost 5 bases, and 4 bases had no gene match. Germline V gene lookup returns CDR1 LNHDA and CDR2 SQIVND (reference sequence). The CDR3 covers 13 residues. Some clones are missing from TCRdb's copy, which holds only in-frame ones; the method was immunoSEQ multiplex PCR. The repertoire holds 60,000 or so clones, with roughly 90% as singletons. The chain recombines TRBV19 with TRBJ1-2; TRBD1 agrees at 7 bases. The input for sequencing was CD4+ or CD8+ T cells sorted from blood, taken in a trial of the OX40 agonist ivuxolimab. This TCR was sampled from an adult with an advanced solid tumor such as melanoma, head and neck, liver or kidney cancer. As DNA, the CDR3 is TGTGCCAGTAGTGCGACAGGGCCCTATGGCTACACCTTC. This codes for CASSATGPYGYTF.